This T cell receptor beta chain stems from a study of cytomegalovirus exposure and HLA in healthy donors. V gave up 8 bases and J gave up 3 bases, with 14 bases separating them. This CDR3 is built from 13 residues. CDR1 is GTSNPN and CDR2 is SVGIG in the germline V gene (reference sequence). In the PCR, 60 Vbeta and 13 Jbeta primers were used. TCRdb's table, derived via immunoSEQ multiplex PCR, lists solely in-frame clones and lacks some. Here the sample spans around 170,000 clones, over 70% being singletons. This TCR was sampled from a man in his late teens or twenties in good health and CMV-seronegative. The chain links TRBV30 to TRBJ2-1, with a tentative D call TRBD1 (6 bases). Sequencing used PBMCs. DNA for the CDR3: TGTGCCCTTCGACAGGCCGACTACAATGAGCAGTTCTTC. Its protein product is CALRQADYNEQFF.